This TCR beta chain is drawn from a study of PD-1 blockade in classical Hodgkin lymphoma. Produced via immunoSEQ multiplex PCR; TCRdb's table is partial and in-frame only. Of about 110,000 clones in the sample, roughly 87% were seen once. CDR1 MGHRA and CDR2 YSYEKL come from the germline V gene. The CDR3 runs 15 residues. V was clipped by 5 bases and J by 7 bases; unmatched bases: 11. Study-wide results and caveats: By C4D1 there was a significant rise in CD4+ TCR diversity but not in CD8+ TCR diversity.

Specified time point: cycle 4 day 1 (C4D1), after 5 to 7 weeks of nivolumab. Every one of the patients relapsed after autologous stem cell transplantation (brentuximab vedotin exposure was variable). Remarks on this clone: Its specificity is not known.

The TCR comes from a human donor with classical Hodgkin lymphoma. The sample in question was peripheral blood mononuclear cells (PBMCs), obtained before the fourth cycle of nivolumab. This chain joins TRBV4-1 and TRBJ2-7, with 10 bases lining up with TRBD2. The CDR3 is CASSSGLAEAWEQYF. In DNA form, the CDR3 reads TGCGCCAGCAGCTCCGGACTAGCGGAAGCCTGGGAGCAGTACTTC.